A selection of T cell receptor beta chains follows, all from one sample in a study of post-analysis software for immune sequencing data. TCRdb re-analysed the PCR reads in MiXCR, keeping a single row per CDR3 protein. The table shows roughly 700,000 distinct CDR3 sequences, with 25% to 30% occurring only once. Sequences were obtained from blood. The receptors were sampled from a girl aged 5 to 17 with multiple sclerosis. Both conserved end residues are part of each CDR3.

v_call: TRBV20-1
j_call: TRBJ2-1
cdr3_aa: CSAKASGALYNEQFF

v_call: TRBV7-9
j_call: -
cdr3_aa: CASSPIQGAQAYEQYF

v_call: TRBV10-3
j_call: TRBJ1-2
cdr3_aa: CAIGQGVEGYTF

v_call: TRBV7-2
j_call: TRBJ1-2
cdr3_aa: CASSPDWGRDGYTF

v_call: TRBV4-3
j_call: TRBJ1-1
cdr3_aa: CASSQAPGVNTEAFF

v_call: TRBV28
j_call: TRBJ2-1
cdr3_aa: CASREGASYNEQFF

v_call: TRBV9
j_call: TRBJ2-1
cdr3_aa: CASSVASGGIAYNEQFF

v_call: TRBV12-3/TRBV12-4
j_call: TRBJ2-7
cdr3_aa: CASTLGTPRAYEQYF

v_call: TRBV4-1
j_call: TRBJ1-6
cdr3_aa: CASSQDSYNSPLHF

v_call: TRBV7-9
j_call: TRBJ2-5
cdr3_aa: CASSPDRSQETQYF